This T cell receptor beta chain stems from a study of identical twins. This clonotype was counted a few times. TCRdb fed the 5' RACE reads into MiXCR, producing one record per CDR3 protein. The sample records 400,000 to 550,000 distinct CDR3 sequences, 13% to 15% being singletons. The V and J ends lost 6 bases and 4 bases respectively, with 10 bases between them. The CDR3 loop spans 12 amino acids. Germline V gene data show CDR1 as SQVTM and CDR2 as ANQGSEA. These sequences were also reported in another study, on yellow fever vaccine responses in identical twins.

The receptor was isolated from a woman aged 18 to 35 in good health. The V call is TRBV29-1, the J call TRBJ2-1, with D uncertain. The sample comprised CD4+ T cells sorted from blood. The CDR3 sequence: CSVFLGYNEQFF. CDR3 nucleotides: TGCAGCGTCTTTCTAGGTTACAATGAGCAGTTCTTC.